This TCR beta chain originates from a study of cytomegalovirus exposure and HLA in healthy donors. Study-wide points: Reports credit the classifier with highly specific, highly sensitive diagnosis of cytomegalovirus status.

As to this clone: The antigen remains undetermined.

The CDR3 covers 14 residues. The V end lost 2 bases, the J end lost 6 bases, and 14 bases lay between the germline ends. Looked up from germline, CDR1 is SEHNR and CDR2 is FQNEAQ (reference sequence). Researchers ran the PCR with 60 Vbeta and 13 Jbeta primers. Clones were read by immunoSEQ multiplex PCR, and TCRdb kept only the in-frame ones, dropping some. This table holds about 150,000 clones, approximately 61% found once. Sequencing used PBMCs. This sequence was found in a human donor in good health. The rearrangement links TRBV7-9 to TRBJ2-7, with D tentatively TRBD2 (7 bases). In DNA form, the CDR3 reads TGTGCCAGCAGCTTATCGGGGGGCGCGGGCGAGCAGTACTTC. Translated: CASSLSGGAGEQYF.